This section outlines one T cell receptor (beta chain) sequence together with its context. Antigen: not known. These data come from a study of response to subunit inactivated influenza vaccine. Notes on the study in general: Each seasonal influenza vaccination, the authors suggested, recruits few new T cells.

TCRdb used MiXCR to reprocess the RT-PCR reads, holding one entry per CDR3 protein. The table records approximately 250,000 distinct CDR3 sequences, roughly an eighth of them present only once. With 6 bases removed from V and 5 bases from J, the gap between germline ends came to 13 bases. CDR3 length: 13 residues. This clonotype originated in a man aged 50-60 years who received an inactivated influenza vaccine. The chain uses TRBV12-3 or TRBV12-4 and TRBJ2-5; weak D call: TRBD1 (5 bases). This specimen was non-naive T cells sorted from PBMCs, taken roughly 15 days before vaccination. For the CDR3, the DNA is TGTGCCAGCAGGCCCCAGGGTGTGGAGACCCAGTACTTC. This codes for CASRPQGVETQYF.